The 10 T cell receptor beta chains in this list originate from one sample, sequenced in a study of type 1 regulatory T cells. Their antigen targets remain unknown. Using its own MiXCR run on the reads, TCRdb lists one record per CDR3 protein. The sample lists roughly 71,000 distinct CDR3 sequences, 55% to 80% occurring once. The specimen was cultured T cells, either the whole culture or a sorted T cell fraction (not recorded which). The subset denotes: Tr1-enriched cell product generated in vitro against host alloantigens. The receptors stem from a human donor in good health.

The chain carries TRBV11-2 and TRBJ2-5, with D tentatively TRBD2 (5 bases). This CDR3 spans 14 amino acids. Germline V gives CDR1 SGHAT, CDR2 FQNNGV. V gave up 1 base and J gave up 1 base, with 7 bases separating them. The CDR3 is CASSLGTSQETQYF. CDR3 in DNA: TGTGCCAGCAGCTTAGGAACTAGCCAAGAGACCCAGTACTTC.

This sequence joins TRBV20-1 and TRBJ2-7; D is unclear. V lost 3 bases, J lost 0 bases, and 6 bases lay in between. Germline V gene data show CDR1 as DFQATT and CDR2 as SNEGSKA (reference sequence). CDR3 length equals 12 residues. The CDR3 reads CSASGSSYEQYF. Here the CDR3 DNA reads TGCAGTGCTAGCGGAAGCTCCTACGAGCAGTACTTC.

This sequence joins TRBV9 and TRBJ2-1, with 9 bases aligning to TRBD2. The CDR3 sequence is 14 residues long. CDR1 and CDR2 from the germline V gene are SGDLS and YYNGEE. With 0 bases clipped from V and 8 bases from J, the junction kept 3 bases outside the gene matches. CDR3 protein: CASSVDLAGHEQFF. CDR3 coding DNA: TGTGCCAGCAGCGTAGATCTAGCGGGACATGAGCAGTTCTTC.

This clonotype has only one observation. The chain has TRBV3-1 and TRBJ2-7; possibly TRBD1 for D (6 bases). V lost 4 bases and J 0 bases, leaving 10 bases between the germline ends. This CDR3 contains 14 residues. CDR1 LGHDT and CDR2 YNNKEL come from the germline V gene (reference sequence). The CDR3 coding sequence is TGTGCCAGCAGCCCCCGGGACAACTCCTACGAGCAGTACTTC. Its translation is CASSPRDNSYEQYF.

In nucleotides, the CDR3 is TGTGCCAGCAGTCCGATTTGGGTCCCCTACAATGAGCAGTTCTTC. It yields the protein CASSPIWVPYNEQFF. The chain is built from TRBV6-2 or TRBV6-3 and TRBJ2-1, with D hard to call. Germline CDR1 and CDR2: MNHEY and SVGEGT. Trimming took off 5 bases at V and 2 bases at J, with 13 bases between the two ends. This CDR3 spans 15 amino acids.

This clonotype appeared a few times. The chain combines TRBV5-1 with TRBJ2-3; 8 bases agree with TRBD2. In germline, CDR1 is SGHRS, CDR2 YFSETQ. Trimming removed 3 bases from V and 2 bases from J; junction bases left unmatched: 2. The CDR3 contains 14 residues. The CDR3 bases are TGCGCCAGCAGCTCACTAGCGGACACAGATACGCAGTATTTT. This translates into CASSSLADTDTQYF.

The chain couples TRBV5-1 to TRBJ2-7; unclear D gene. The CDR3 loop spans 15 amino acids. The germline V gene encodes CDR1 SGHRS and CDR2 YFSETQ. The V end was cut by 7 bases, the J end by 0 bases, with 17 bases between. Here the CDR3 reads CASYSLPGLSYEQYF. The CDR3, as DNA: TGCGCCAGCTACTCCCTCCCCGGGCTCTCCTACGAGCAGTACTTC.

This chain uses TRBV20-1 with TRBJ2-3; D could derive from TRBD1 or TRBD2 (5 bases each). The CDR3 covers 14 residues. Deletions cut 3 bases from V and 3 bases from J, with 13 bases between. Germline-derived CDR1 and CDR2 are DFQATT and SNEGSKA (reference sequence). The CDR3 region is CSASGAGMTDTQYF. CDR3 DNA: TGCAGTGCTAGCGGGGCAGGGATGACAGATACGCAGTATTTT.

In this sample, this clonotype turned up a few times. The chain couples TRBV5-1 to TRBJ2-7; perhaps TRBD1 as D (6 bases). This CDR3 comprises 15 residues. Trimming left V 1 base short and J 3 bases short, with 14 bases between. Germline loops: CDR1 SGHRS, CDR2 YFSETQ. The CDR3 loop reads CASSLLQGSNYEQYF. The CDR3 nucleotides are TGCGCCAGCAGCTTGCTACAGGGTTCCAACTACGAGCAGTACTTC.

This clonotype was recorded a few times. The chain joins TRBV5-1 to TRBJ2-7; 9 positions agree with TRBD1. CDR1 SGHRS and CDR2 YFSETQ come from the germline V gene. The V gene end was trimmed by 4 bases and the J gene end by 5 bases; junction bases not matched to a gene: 7. CDR3 length: 14 amino acids. The CDR3 region is CASSGGTGYNEQYF. The CDR3 coding sequence is TGCGCCAGCAGCGGCGGGACAGGGTACAACGAGCAGTACTTC.